This T cell receptor beta chain was identified in a study of CD8 T cells in ankylosing spondylitis. Study conclusions and caveats: A TCR beta motif of 7 to 9 highly homologous variants seemed to mark ankylosing spondylitis blood. Matched ankylosing spondylitis synovial fluid reportedly contained a significantly enriched population of disease-linked clones. Both synovial fluid and blood in reactive arthritis had previously been reported to carry some motif variants. Peripheral blood held disease-linked clones only at relatively low frequency, and these were CD8+.

The CDR3 spans 14 residues. CDR1 is MDHEN and CDR2 is SYDVKM in the germline V gene. The ends lost 4 bases at V and 8 bases at J; junction bases unmatched: 10. A remark on this clonotype: Antigen: not known.

5'-RACE, quantitative and with molecular barcodes, yielded the TCR beta libraries. Each CDR3 protein gets one entry after TCRdb re-called the 5' RACE reads with MiXCR. The sample contains around 770,000 distinct CDR3 sequences, around 11% of which appear only once. The TCR was taken from a male donor with ankylosing spondylitis. The V gene is TRBV28, the J gene TRBJ1-2; 7 bases are a match to TRBD1. The sample taken for sequencing was blood, either unsorted or a sorted T cell fraction (not recorded which). In nucleotides, the CDR3 is TGTGCCAGCAGTTGGAGACAGGGTCTTTTAGGCTACACCTTC. It encodes CASSWRQGLLGYTF.